The sequence of this T cell receptor beta chain was determined in a study of T cells after yellow fever vaccination (dated by TCRdb to the late 2010s). In the study overall: Libraries from fractions with low cell numbers were prepared with the SMART-Seq v4 Ultra Low Input RNA kit. Bulk TCR alpha and beta repertoires were sequenced longitudinally to track T-cell clones before and after primary and booster YFV17D yellow fever vaccination. Two healthy male donors, one aged 18 to 30 and one aged 30 to 40 years, made up the cohort. Bulk PBMC replicates and cell subsets were isolated from blood drawn at multiple timepoints before and after both primary and secondary immunization.

TCR cDNA was synthesized by 5'RACE template switching, which introduced a universal primer site and unique molecular identifiers. cDNA synthesis was primed from both the TCR alpha and TCR beta constant segments. Library amplification used two PCR steps, and the second PCR step added sample barcodes and sequencing adapters. Libraries were sequenced on Illumina HiSeq 2500 (2x100 bp) or NovaSeq (2x150 bp). In the source study's methods: Reads were demultiplexed and collapsed into UMI consensus sequences with MIGEC, and V(D)J alignment was performed with MiXCR. Clonotypes responding to the vaccine were identified with edgeR on replicate PBMC samples, with the criteria of FDR below 0.01 and a log2 fold change above 5 up to day 15. Bulk clonotypes were assigned CD4 or CD8 identity according to which sequenced CD4 or CD8 repertoire held them at higher abundance. The public reads were reanalyzed by TCRdb: fastp trimming at Q25, MiXCR alignment, in-frame beta chains only. Duplicate CDR3 protein sequences are folded into a single record with the most common DNA and genes. These V and J calls derive from TCRdb rather than the authors' analysis. The sample has about 130,000 distinct CDR3 sequences on record, roughly 6.7% of them singletons. Around 2.6% of the sample comes from the top ten.

In its sample, this clonotype was seen many times. Its antigen remains unidentified. The input lacks base qualities; no much larger clone sits a single base away. What the treatment or condition label conveys for this sample: live attenuated yellow fever vaccine strain. A standard Ficoll-Paque protocol was used to isolate PBMCs from peripheral blood. Dynabeads CD4 and CD8 positive selection kits were used to isolate CD4 and CD8 T-cell fractions. RNA was extracted with TriZol from bulk PBMCs, CD4 and CD8 fractions, and dextramer-positive and dextramer-negative fractions. General study outcomes and caveats: Compared with the primary T-cell response, the secondary T-cell response was faster but weaker, reaching its peak on day 5 rather than on day 15. A small share of clonotypes occurred in both CD4 and CD8 compartments, likely arising from convergent recombination. Computational filtering was needed because FACS-sorted repertoires could contain abundant contaminating clonotypes from the bulk population. Most clones expanded after primary vaccination (approximately 95% of CD4 and around nine tenths of CD8) were re-detected after the booster, suggesting that broad memory maintenance occurred. The study included only two donors, which limits how far the findings can be generalized.

V is cut back by 5 bases and J by 3 bases, with 10 bases in the junction unmatched. Spanning cysteine to phenylalanine, the CDR3 consists of 17 amino acids. CDR3 DNA only is kept here, 51 bases in frame from base 1. From the germline V gene, CDR1 is SGHAT and CDR2 is FQNNGV. This specimen consisted of CD4+ T cells sorted from PBMCs, obtained more than 8 days after the first yellow fever vaccination. This TCR was recovered from a man in his late teens or twenties who received the YFV17D yellow fever vaccine. The rearranged chain carries TRBV11-2 and TRBJ2-5, with 12 bases matching TRBD2. In nucleotides, the sequence is TGTGCCAGCAGCCCACGACTAGCGGGGGTGATAAAAGAGACCCAGTACTTC. Translation gives CASSPRLAGVIKETQYF.